This TCR beta chain was sequenced for a study of blood T cells in healthy people across ages (dated by TCRdb to between 2014 and 2017). About the study as a whole: Template switching captured roughly one uniquely barcoded TCR beta cDNA molecule per two T cells in model experiments. To avoid experimental bias, donors of different ages were distributed randomly across sequencing lanes. Four age groups were formed from the donors: young (average 16 years), middle-aged (less than 40), aged (62) and long-lived (about 75). Using deep sequencing normalized with unique cDNA molecular identifiers, the study measured how TCR beta repertoire diversity changes with age. The study analyzed two additional independent replicas of 1 million unique cDNA reads from the same blood draw for two donors, one aged 18 to 30 and one aged 80 or older. Here is what the overall study found, with its caveats: Observed TCR beta diversity correlated strongly with the percentage of naive T cells measured by flow cytometry. Because profiling used bulk unsorted PBMCs, naive and antigen-experienced compartments could not be compared conclusively. Donor CMV infection status was unknown, potentially confounding age-related changes in expanded clonotypes. Compared with the aged group, the long-lived group had more naive CD4+ T cells, fewer expanded clones and increased TCR diversity, a pattern suggesting age selection. As age increased, observed TCR beta diversity per million T cells dropped in a roughly linear way, and a significant reduction was already evident by age about 40. Total diversity estimates from one million sequenced T cells were considered lower bounds and underestimates.

As to this clonotype: Which antigen it targets is not known. No qualities accompany the bases; no much larger clone lies one base away.

The donors were a few dozen Caucasian individuals from Russia, aged 6 to 90 years, who were systemically healthy. About 10 milliliters of peripheral blood were drawn from each donor into EDTA-treated Vacutainer tubes. Ficoll-Paque density-gradient centrifugation was used to isolate PBMCs, with at least 6.5 million obtained per sample. Total RNA, at least 6 micrograms per sample, was extracted from PBMCs with Trizol reagent. Naive CD45RAhigh/CD27high T cell percentages were measured by flow cytometry on a PBMC aliquot from every donor. Preparation of the library involved 5' RACE. The instrument given in TCRdb is Illumina HiSeq 2500. The second PCR ran for about 6 to 12 cycles and used a J-beta primer mix along with a sample-barcoded 5' primer. A unique molecular identifier was introduced onto each TCR beta cDNA molecule by a template-switch 5' adaptor carrying 12 random nucleotides. Each sample yielded at least 3 million CDR3-containing paired-end reads. All of the RNA was converted into first-strand cDNA using the Mint cDNA synthesis kit, with a TRBC-specific oligonucleotide serving as the primer. Following uracil-DNA glycosylase treatment, a first 18-cycle PCR with universal primers M1SS and BC2_uni_R was performed on all cDNA. The paper's data handling went like this. Normalization of each sample was performed by random selection of 1 million high-quality reads, each carrying a distinct molecular identifier. Instead of being binned into consensus sequences, reads with shared molecular identifiers were discarded. MiTCR, run with a Q25 quality threshold and the strictest error-elimination algorithm, handled CDR3 identification, clonotype clustering and error correction. Lower-bound total TCR beta diversity was estimated with a nonparametric unseen species model using Euler transformation. In TCRdb, the public reads were trimmed at Q25 with fastp and aligned with MiXCR, with productive beta chains retained. Entries are consolidated by CDR3 protein sequence, retaining the most common genes and DNA. The authors' filters were not applied to this entry. In all, the sample holds roughly 900,000 distinct CDR3 sequences, and roughly 52% of those were seen once. The ten largest clones capture around 15% of the sample.

The specimen was blood. This receptor was taken from a man aged 30 to 39 in good health.

CDR3 reads: CATDPSTDTQYF. The DNA is TGTGCCACCGACCCCAGCACAGATACGCAGTATTTT. This chain is built from TRBV2 and TRBJ2-3, with no confidently assigned D gene. CDR1 and CDR2, looked up from the germline V gene, are SNHLY and FYNNEI. The CDR3 runs 12 residues from the cysteine to the phenylalanine. Only CDR3 DNA is held: 36 bases, read in frame from base 1. Cut back by 10 bases and 0 bases, the V and J ends lie 8 bases apart.